This T cell receptor beta chain was identified in a study of blood T cell repertoires in COVID-19. Study as a whole: Acute-phase and convalescent COVID-19 samples originated in the United States, Italy and Spain.

TCRdb's table, derived via immunoSEQ multiplex PCR, lists solely in-frame clones and lacks some. The table includes around 330,000 clones, 88% detected once. CDR1 is MNHEY, CDR2 SMNVEV, per germline (reference sequence). This CDR3 region has 15 residues. V was pared by 6 bases and J by 3 bases, with 3 bases of the junction left unmatched. The TCR sequence derives from a woman in her forties or fifties with active or convalescent COVID-19. The chain carries TRBV27 and TRBJ2-1, with TRBD2 matching 12 bases. Sequencing was done on a sample of peripheral blood. The CDR3 DNA follows: TGTGCCAGCAGCCTGACTAGCGGGAGCTACAATGAGCAGTTCTTC. Protein product: CASSLTSGSYNEQFF.